Each of the 23 T cell receptor beta chains below was sequenced from the same sample in a study of blood T cell repertoires in COVID-19. The data were produced by immunoSEQ multiplex PCR, yet TCRdb's version contains in-frame clones alone and is incomplete. Of about 50,000 clones in the sample, roughly 88% were seen once. Sequencing was done on a sample of peripheral blood. Source of these receptors: a human donor in a cohort sampled during active COVID-19.

This chain connects TRBV27 to TRBJ1-2, with 7 nucleotides matching TRBD1. This CDR3 has 14 residues. Germline CDR1 MNHEY, CDR2 SMNVEV (reference sequence). V shed 4 bases and J 3 bases; nucleotides not matched to a gene: 5. In nucleotides, the CDR3 is TGTGCCAGCAGTTCGACAGGGTCCTACTATGGCTACACCTTC. Its translation: CASSSTGSYYGYTF.

The chain employs TRBV11-2 and TRBJ1-1; perhaps TRBD1 as D (6 bases). Deletions cut 4 bases from V and 0 bases from J, with 12 bases between. The CDR3 sequence is 15 residues long. From germline, CDR1 is SGHAT and CDR2 FQNNGV. The CDR3 here is CASSSVGGLNTEAFF. The CDR3, as DNA: TGTGCCAGCAGCTCCGTTGGGGGCCTGAACACTGAAGCTTTCTTT.

The rearrangement links TRBV14 to TRBJ2-1; TRBD1 matches at 9 bases. Germline loops: CDR1 SGHDN, CDR2 FVKESK. The CDR3 runs to 14 residues. V was clipped by 2 bases and J by 6 bases; unmatched bases: 2. The CDR3 DNA sequence: TGTGCCAGCAGCCAACTGACAGGGGGCAATGAGCAGTTCTTC. This codes for CASSQLTGGNEQFF.

CDR3 region: CASSLGQGVGGYQPQHF. The CDR3 region has the DNA TGTGCCAGCAGCTTAGGACAGGGGGTCGGGGGTTATCAGCCCCAGCATTTT. The chain has TRBV5-6 and TRBJ1-5; TRBD1 aligns across 10 bases. The V gene end was trimmed by 2 bases and the J gene end by 5 bases; junction bases not matched to a gene: 10. The germline CDR1 and CDR2 sequences are SGHDT and YYEEEE. There are 17 residues in the CDR3.

This sequence joins TRBV4-3 and TRBJ1-2; D remains unclear. The germline V gene has CDR1 LGHNA and CDR2 YSLEER. The CDR3 is 16 amino acids. The ends were cut back, 4 bases at V and 3 bases at J, with 18 bases in the middle. The CDR3 reads CASSPRGGLNYYGYTF. DNA of the CDR3: TGCGCCAGCAGCCCCCGTGGCGGACTAAACTACTATGGCTACACCTTC.

The chain is built from TRBV3-1 (or the pseudogene TRBV3-2) and TRBJ1-5; D is unresolved. Trimming stripped 6 bases from V and 2 bases from J, with 17 bases between. From germline, CDR1 is LGHDT and CDR2 YNNKEL (reference sequence). The length of the CDR3 is 16 residues. DNA for the CDR3: TGTGCCAGCAGTCCCGGGGAGGGCCGGGGCAATCAGCCCCAGCATTTT. It encodes CASSPGEGRGNQPQHF.

The chain combines TRBV7-3 with TRBJ2-1; D not resolved. Germline V gene lookup returns CDR1 SGHTA and CDR2 FQGTGA. V lost 1 base and J lost 5, with 6 bases in between. This CDR3 spans 13 amino acids. CDR3 residues: CASSLRLHNEQFF. As DNA, the CDR3 is TGTGCCAGCAGCTTAAGGCTTCACAATGAGCAGTTCTTC.

This sequence joins TRBV19 and TRBJ1-2, with D possibly matching TRBD1 (6 bases). The CDR3 is made up of 16 amino acids. Trimming took 6 bases from V and 8 from J, leaving 25 bases between them. Germline V CDR1 and CDR2: LNHDA, SQIVND (reference sequence). The CDR3 sequence: CASSMGQGRPYYGYTF. The CDR3 DNA reads TGTGCCAGTAGCATGGGGCAGGGGCGACCCTATTACGGCTACACCTTC.

The rearrangement links TRBV21-1 to TRBJ2-1; TRBD2 is the table's D call and was not checked against the DNA. TRBV21-1 is a pseudogene. The CDR3 covers 20 residues. CDR3 coding DNA: TGTGCCAGCAGCAAAGTGGTGAGGCTACGAAGTAAGGTACCCTACAATGAGCAGTTCTTC. This codes for CASSKVVRLRSKVPYNEQFF.

This chain links TRBV5-1 with TRBJ2-7; 7 bases are shared with TRBD1. Germline loops: CDR1 SGHRS, CDR2 YFSETQ. Trimming cost V 1 base and J 7 bases; bases outside gene matches: 2. The CDR3 sequence is 12 residues long. This CDR3 reads CASSLNRGEQYF. The CDR3 DNA reads TGCGCCAGCAGCTTGAACAGGGGTGAGCAGTACTTC.

This clone was seen a few times. The chain's CDR3 is CASSRLFTGTAGNTIYF. DNA for the CDR3: TGTGCCAGCAGCCGCCTCTTCACCGGGACAGCTGGAAACACCATATATTTT. This rearrangement joins TRBV11-2 to TRBJ1-3; TRBD1 matches at 7 bases. Losses at the gene ends were 5 bases for V and 2 bases for J; bases not matched to a gene: 12. The CDR3 runs to 17 residues. Germline V gene sequence: CDR1 SGHAT, CDR2 FQNNGV. Full variable domain (missing parts from reference TRBV11-2 and TRBJ1-3): EAGVAQSPRYKIIEKRQSVAFWCNPISGHATLYWYQQILGQGPKLLIQFQNNGVVDDSQLPKDRFSAERLKGVDSTLKIQPAKLEDSAVYLCASSRLFTGTAGNTIYFGEGSWLTVV.

V and J are TRBV28 and TRBJ2-7; perhaps TRBD2 as D (6 bases). Trimming removed 6 bases at V and 1 base at J, with 16 bases between. The CDR3 is 15 amino acids. In germline, CDR1 is MDHEN, CDR2 SYDVKM. The CDR3, as DNA: TGTGCCAGCAGCCCCTCCGGGACTCCTTCCTACGAGCAGTACTTC. This sequence encodes CASSPSGTPSYEQYF.

The chain is built from TRBV25-1 and TRBJ2-1, with TRBD1 matching 12 bases. The CDR3 runs 16 residues. The germline V gene has CDR1 MGHDK and CDR2 SYGVNS. The junction had 10 bases not matched to a gene; V was cut back by 4 bases and J by 9 bases. Here the CDR3 reads CASSGYRDRGRGEQFF. DNA of the CDR3: TGTGCCAGCAGTGGATACCGGGACAGGGGGCGCGGTGAGCAGTTCTTC.

The CDR3 DNA reads TGTGCCAGCAGCGAGACAAGATGGACAGGGTGGTACTTC. This codes for CASSETRWTGWYF. This chain connects TRBV27 to TRBJ2-7; 8 positions agree with TRBD1. From germline, CDR1 is MNHEY and CDR2 SMNVEV (reference sequence). J lost 12 bases, V lost 6 bases, and 13 bases had no gene match. This CDR3 has 13 amino acids.

This clone turned up a few times. This rearrangement joins TRBV9 to TRBJ1-2; a possible D gene is TRBD1 (6 bases). Germline-derived CDR1 and CDR2 are SGDLS and YYNGEE. The V gene lost 0 bases and the J gene lost 1 base, with 13 bases spanning the gap. CDR3 size: 16 residues. The CDR3 nucleotides are TGTGCCAGCAGCGTAGCAGGGGCAACGAGTAACTATGGCTACACCTTC. Protein sequence: CASSVAGATSNYGYTF.

The chain recombines TRBV18 with TRBJ1-5; D gene ambiguous. Germline V lookup: CDR1 KGHSH, CDR2 LQKENI. This CDR3 region has 13 residues. Trimming cost V 5 bases and J 7 bases, with 12 bases left between them. Written as DNA, the CDR3 is TGTGCCAGCTCATCGCAGGCTTCACAGCCCCAGCATTTT. This translates into CASSSQASQPQHF.

The chain is built from TRBV9 and TRBJ1-6; 8 nucleotides agree with TRBD1. The J segment lost 10 bases and the V segment lost 2 bases, leaving 2 bases of the junction unmatched. Germline CDR1 SGDLS, CDR2 YYNGEE. CDR3 length: 13 amino acids. The CDR3 sequence is CASSVGQESPLHF. The DNA of the CDR3 is TGTGCCAGCAGCGTGGGACAGGAATCACCCCTCCACTTT.

CDR3 residues: CASSPLEGSTNEKLFF. The CDR3 region has the DNA TGTGCCAGCTCACCACTAGAGGGCTCTACTAATGAAAAACTGTTTTTT. The rearrangement uses TRBV18 and TRBJ1-4, with D unresolved. CDR3 length: 16 amino acids. With 1 base removed from V and 2 bases from J, the gap between germline ends came to 11 bases. Per the germline V gene, CDR1 is KGHSH and CDR2 is LQKENI. The full variable domain, in which reference TRBV18 and TRBJ1-4 provide the parts outside the CDR3, is NAGVMQNPRHLVRRRGQEARLRCSPMKGHSHVYWYRQLPEEGLKFMVYLQKENIIDESGMPKERFSAEFPKEGPSILRIQQVVRGDSAAYFCASSPLEGSTNEKLFFGSGTQLSVL.

There are a few counts of this clone. This chain connects TRBV6-2 or TRBV6-3 to TRBJ1-2, with 8 bases aligning to TRBD1. V was clipped by 6 bases and J by 3 bases; unmatched bases: 3. Germline-derived CDR1 and CDR2 are MNHEY and SVGEGT. This CDR3 region has 13 residues. Written as DNA, the CDR3 is TGTGCCAGCAGCATGGACAGGGACTATGGCTACACCTTC. This sequence encodes CASSMDRDYGYTF.

The chain combines TRBV7-2 with TRBJ2-1; D is possibly TRBD2 (6 bases). V was shortened by 5 bases and J by 12 bases, with 20 bases between the two germline ends. Germline CDR1 and CDR2: SGHTA and FQGNSA. The CDR3 consists of 14 residues. Written as DNA, the CDR3 is TGTGCCAGCAGCGTAGTTTTGGCTGGGACTGCGCAGTTCTTC. It translates to CASSVVLAGTAQFF.

This chain joins TRBV6-2 or TRBV6-3 and TRBJ1-6, with D possibly TRBD1 on 6 matching bases. The CDR3 runs 12 residues. Germline CDR1 reads MNHEY; CDR2 reads SVGEGT. The germline V and J ends were trimmed by 5 bases and 7 bases, with 6 bases remaining between them. CDR3 sequence: CASSTGNSPLHF. The CDR3 DNA is TGTGCCAGCAGTACAGGGAATTCACCCCTCCACTTT.

The V and J genes are TRBV3-1 (or the pseudogene TRBV3-2) and TRBJ1-4; a possible D gene is TRBD1 (6 bases). CDR3 length: 15 amino acids. Trimming stripped 7 bases from V and 8 bases from J, with 20 bases between. Germline V gene sequence: CDR1 LGHDT, CDR2 YNNKEL (reference sequence). The CDR3 sequence: CASTLRGAFEEKLFF. In nucleotides, the CDR3 is TGTGCCAGCACCCTACGGGGGGCGTTTGAGGAAAAACTGTTTTTT.

The sample holds one count of this clone. The CDR3 sequence: CASSETGGGNIQYF. The DNA of the CDR3 is TGTGCCAGCAGCGAGACAGGGGGCGGAAACATTCAGTACTTC. This sequence joins TRBV3-1 (or the pseudogene TRBV3-2) and TRBJ2-4; 10 nucleotides align to TRBD1. The germline gives CDR1 LGHDT, CDR2 YNNKEL (reference sequence). The CDR3 has 14 residues. After removal of 5 bases from V and 6 bases from J, the junction contained 4 bases not matched to a gene.